Listed below are T cell receptor beta chains from one sample, sequenced in a study of regulatory T cells in long-lasting Graves disease. TCRdb recomputed calls from the multiplex PCR reads with MiXCR, one row per CDR3 protein. The profile covers approximately 560,000 distinct CDR3 sequences, with approximately 16% appearing a single time and approximately 12% taken by the ten largest. These sequences were also reported in another study, on T cells in Graves' hyperthyroidism and ophthalmopathy.

Sequences were derived from peripheral blood mononuclear cells (PBMCs), sampled at new diagnosis, from a patient treated with antithyroid drugs. The receptor source for this set is a man between 18 and 29 years old with Graves disease. Each CDR3 is given with its conserved first and last residue. Fields, in order: clone size, J gene, D gene, V gene, CDR3 protein, CDR3 DNA. A D gene is named only where the DNA matches it firmly. Rows give clone size only sometimes, using once, few, many, or a class for an expanded clone.

size: many; J: TRBJ1-5; D: NA; V: TRBV12-3/TRBV12-4; CDR3: CASRQGEQPQHF; DNA: TGTGCCAGCAGACAGGGAGAACAGCCCCAGCATTTT
size: NA; J: TRBJ2-2; D: NA; V: TRBV3-1; CDR3: CASSPTRPRDTGELFF; DNA: TGTGCCAGCAGCCCGACTAGGCCTCGAGACACCGGGGAGCTGTTTTTT
size: many; J: TRBJ2-3; D: TRBD2; V: TRBV27; CDR3: CASSTPGLAGLFSTDTQYF; DNA: TGTGCCAGCAGTACTCCGGGACTAGCGGGCCTTTTTAGCACAGATACGCAGTATTTT
size: many; J: TRBJ1-1; D: NA; V: TRBV5-1; CDR3: CASSLSYGPNTEAFF; DNA: TGCGCCAGCAGCTTGTCTTACGGACCCAACACTGAAGCTTTCTTT
size: few; J: TRBJ2-7; D: NA; V: TRBV27; CDR3: CAGSLGAGGPYEQYF; DNA: TGTGCCGGCAGTTTAGGAGCGGGCGGCCCCTACGAGCAGTACTTC
size: few; J: TRBJ2-5; D: TRBD1; V: TRBV20-1; CDR3: CSARAGGTYRGQETQYF; DNA: TGCAGTGCTAGAGCTGGGGGAACCTACAGGGGGCAAGAGACCCAGTACTTC
size: few; J: TRBJ2-1; D: TRBD2; V: TRBV7-6; CDR3: CASSSGTSGSRNEQFF; DNA: TGTGCCAGCAGCTCAGGGACTAGCGGGAGTAGAAATGAGCAGTTCTTC
size: many; J: TRBJ1-2; D: TRBD1; V: TRBV30; CDR3: CASDPGTGNGYTF; DNA: TGTGCCTCCGACCCAGGGACAGGGAATGGCTACACCTTC
size: many; J: TRBJ2-5; D: TRBD2; V: TRBV12-5; CDR3: CASGLVSLLTSGSETQYF; DNA: TGTGCTAGTGGTTTGGTTTCCTTACTGACTAGCGGGAGTGAGACCCAGTACTTC
size: many; J: TRBJ2-7; D: TRBD2; V: TRBV28; CDR3: CASSLAGAGYEQYF; DNA: TGTGCCAGCAGTTTAGCGGGAGCAGGCTACGAGCAGTACTTC
size: few; J: TRBJ1-1; D: NA; V: TRBV10-1; CDR3: CASSDQRSALEAFF; DNA: TGCGCCAGCAGTGACCAGCGGTCCGCCCTTGAAGCTTTCTTT
size: few; J: TRBJ2-7; D: TRBD1; V: TRBV19; CDR3: CASSTGTGRPYEQYF; DNA: TGTGCCAGTAGTACGGGGACAGGGAGGCCCTACGAGCAGTACTTC
size: few; J: TRBJ2-7; D: NA; V: TRBV10-2; CDR3: CASSRGGQGREQYF; DNA: TGCGCCAGCAGTCGGGGGGGACAGGGACGCGAGCAGTACTTC
size: NA; J: TRBJ2-3; D: NA; V: TRBV18; CDR3: CASSPPIGLNSDTQYF; DNA: TGTGCCAGCTCACCACCTATAGGTCTTAATTCAGATACGCAGTATTTT
size: NA; J: TRBJ2-7; D: TRBD2; V: TRBV27; CDR3: CASSAVLAVSSYEQYF; DNA: TGTGCCAGCAGTGCCGTACTAGCGGTTTCCTCCTACGAGCAGTACTTC
size: many; J: TRBJ2-7; D: NA; V: TRBV7-6; CDR3: CASSVNPSRLDEQYF; DNA: TGTGCCAGCAGCGTGAACCCATCCCGCCTGGACGAGCAGTACTTC
size: NA; J: TRBJ1-1; D: TRBD1; V: TRBV11-2; CDR3: CASSLSTGGFENTEAFF; DNA: TGTGCCAGCAGCTTATCGACAGGGGGCTTTGAAAACACTGAAGCTTTCTTT
size: many; J: TRBJ1-1; D: TRBD1; V: TRBV20-1; CDR3: CSAGDSYTEAFF; DNA: TGCAGTGCTGGGGACAGCTACACTGAAGCTTTCTTT
size: many; J: TRBJ2-1; D: TRBD2; V: TRBV20-1; CDR3: CSARGVGDNEQFF; DNA: TGCAGTGCTCGGGGGGTGGGAGACAATGAGCAGTTCTTC
size: many; J: TRBJ2-1; D: TRBD1; V: TRBV5-4; CDR3: CASSSFRGRPNEQFF; DNA: TGTGCCAGCAGCTCATTCAGGGGGCGTCCAAATGAGCAGTTCTTC
size: many; J: TRBJ2-3; D: NA; V: TRBV5-1; CDR3: CASTRGEVITDTQYF; DNA: TGCGCCAGCACCAGAGGGGAGGTGATCACAGATACGCAGTATTTT
size: many; J: TRBJ2-1; D: TRBD1; V: TRBV27; CDR3: CASSSTGAYNEQFF; DNA: TGTGCCAGCAGTTCGACAGGGGCGTACAATGAGCAGTTCTTC
size: NA; J: TRBJ2-7; D: TRBD1; V: TRBV11-1; CDR3: CASSLGQGGKEQYF; DNA: TGTGCCAGCAGCTTGGGACAGGGGGGTAAGGAGCAGTACTTC
size: many; J: TRBJ1-1; D: NA; V: TRBV7-9; CDR3: CASSLVAVESTEAFF; DNA: TGTGCCAGCAGCTTAGTAGCGGTGGAGAGCACTGAAGCTTTCTTT
size: many; J: TRBJ2-3; D: TRBD2; V: TRBV27; CDR3: CASRGGTYSADTQYF; DNA: TGTGCCAGCAGGGGGGGGACCTACTCTGCGGATACGCAGTATTTT
size: NA; J: TRBJ2-7; D: NA; V: TRBV3-1; CDR3: CASSLLGNTEYF; DNA: TGTGCCAGCAGCCTTTTGGGCAATACGGAGTACTTC
size: many; J: TRBJ2-1; D: NA; V: TRBV30; CDR3: CAWSTHNNEQFF; DNA: TGTGCCTGGAGTACCCATAACAATGAGCAGTTCTTC
size: many; J: TRBJ2-7; D: TRBD2; V: TRBV2; CDR3: CASSLGTSASYEQYF; DNA: TGTGCCAGCAGCCTCGGGACTAGCGCATCCTACGAGCAGTACTTC
size: many; J: TRBJ2-1; D: TRBD2; V: TRBV27; CDR3: CASSSPSGTPYNEQFF; DNA: TGTGCCAGCAGTTCCCCTAGCGGGACCCCCTACAATGAGCAGTTCTTC
size: few; J: TRBJ2-1; D: NA; V: TRBV28; CDR3: CASSLLLQGRHNEQFF; DNA: TGTGCCAGCAGTTTATTACTCCAGGGGCGGCACAATGAGCAGTTCTTC
size: many; J: TRBJ2-3; D: TRBD2; V: TRBV2; CDR3: CASSDSGRRTDTQYF; DNA: TGTGCCAGCAGTGACAGCGGGAGACGAACAGATACGCAGTATTTT
size: many; J: TRBJ2-5; D: TRBD1; V: TRBV20-1; CDR3: CSAPVLEQGVGETQYF; DNA: TGCAGTGCCCCTGTTCTTGAGCAGGGGGTTGGCGAGACCCAGTACTTC
size: NA; J: TRBJ2-2; D: TRBD2; V: TRBV6-5; CDR3: CASSYSGRLAGTGELFF; DNA: TGTGCCAGCAGTTACTCGGGGAGACTAGCGGGAACCGGGGAGCTGTTTTTT
size: many; J: TRBJ2-3; D: NA; V: TRBV5-1; CDR3: CASSQKRDATDTQYF; DNA: TGCGCCAGCAGCCAAAAACGGGACGCCACAGATACGCAGTATTTT
size: NA; J: TRBJ2-1; D: TRBD2; V: TRBV29-1; CDR3: CSAVSGAGGNEQFF; DNA: TGCAGCGCTGTCAGCGGGGCGGGGGGCAATGAGCAGTTCTTC
size: NA; J: TRBJ2-2; D: NA; V: TRBV7-9; CDR3: CASSRTRGVDGELFF; DNA: TGTGCCAGCAGCCGTACTAGAGGAGTGGACGGGGAGCTGTTTTTT
size: many; J: TRBJ2-2; D: NA; V: TRBV12-3/TRBV12-4; CDR3: CASSQSEAGTGELFF; DNA: TGTGCCAGCAGTCAATCGGAGGCCGGGACCGGGGAGCTGTTTTTT
size: NA; J: TRBJ2-1; D: TRBD2; V: TRBV6-1; CDR3: CTSSPGLAGYNEQFF; DNA: TGTACCAGCAGCCCGGGACTAGCGGGGTACAATGAGCAGTTCTTC
size: NA; J: TRBJ1-1; D: TRBD1; V: TRBV20-1; CDR3: CSASSRGGLDGAFF; DNA: TGCAGTGCTAGTTCCCGAGGGGGCCTAGACGGAGCTTTCTTT
size: few; J: TRBJ2-1; D: TRBD2; V: TRBV5-6; CDR3: CASSLDGRPYNEQFF; DNA: TGTGCCAGCAGCTTGGACGGGAGGCCCTACAATGAGCAGTTCTTC
size: NA; J: TRBJ2-7; D: NA; V: TRBV7-9; CDR3: CASSPNRGGELSYEQYF; DNA: TGTGCCAGCAGCCCCAACCGCGGAGGGGAGCTGTCCTACGAGCAGTACTTC